This T cell receptor (beta chain) was documented in a study of blood T cell repertoires in COVID-19. Study-wide background: Samples came from the United States, Italy and Spain, spanning acute and convalescent COVID-19. From T cells, B-cell-depleted T cells, or PBMCs came the material, which was cDNA or gDNA.

Sequencing was performed with immunoSEQ multiplex PCR; in TCRdb, only in-frame clones are kept and a portion is missing. In the table there are approximately 330,000 clones, about 90% of which are singletons. From germline, CDR1 is KGHSH and CDR2 LQKENI. CDR3 size: 16 residues. Trimming took off 2 bases at V and 0 bases at J, with 12 bases between the two ends. Source material: peripheral blood. The chain uses TRBV18 and TRBJ2-3; D might be TRBD1 (5 bases). The receptor's source is a woman aged 40 to 50 with COVID-19, enrolled during active disease. This chain's CDR3 is CASSPMGLSSTDTQYF. The DNA of the CDR3 is TGTGCCAGCTCACCAATGGGGCTGAGTAGCACAGATACGCAGTATTTT.